A single sample gave rise to the 15 T cell receptor beta chains below, sequenced in a study of identical twins. MiXCR, applied by TCRdb to the 5' RACE reads, yields one record per CDR3 protein. The data show about 570,000 distinct CDR3 sequences, around a tenth seen once. This sample was also put to use in a study of yellow fever vaccine responses in identical twins.

Sequencing was done on a sample of PBMCs. The receptors come from a woman aged 18-35 years in good health.

The chain links TRBV20-1 to TRBJ2-2, with TRBD2 identical over 11 bases. The CDR3 covers 14 residues. Looked up from germline, CDR1 is DFQATT and CDR2 is SNEGSKA (reference sequence). For the CDR3, the DNA is TGCGCGGGACTAGCGGCGATGAACACCGGGGAGCTGTTTTTT. Translated, it gives CAGLAAMNTGELFF.

The V call is TRBV2, the J call TRBJ1-1; maybe TRBD1 (5 bases). Germline V lookup: CDR1 SNHLY, CDR2 FYNNEI. This CDR3 spans 12 amino acids. V was trimmed by 6 bases and J by 7 bases, leaving 12 bases between them. For the CDR3, the DNA is TGTGCCAGCAGAAGGGGTATGGATGAAGCTTTCTTT. Its protein is CASRRGMDEAFF.

This clonotype has only a few counts. J is TRBJ2-5 and V is TRBV5-1; possibly TRBD1 for D (8 bases). The V end lost 0 bases, the J end lost 7 bases, and 25 bases lay between the germline ends. Germline-derived CDR1 and CDR2 are SGHRS and YFSETQ. This CDR3 spans 18 amino acids. DNA of the CDR3: TGCGCCAGCAGCTTGGAACGGCGGGGGACAGGCAAAGGGGGGACCCAGTACTTC. Translation gives CASSLERRGTGKGGTQYF.

This clonotype was counted only a few times. The CDR3 bases are TGTGCCAGCAGCTTCCCTAGCGACGAGCAGTACTTC. This sequence encodes CASSFPSDEQYF. This sequence joins TRBV7-9 and TRBJ2-7, with TRBD2 as a possible D gene (6 bases). CDR3 length: 12 residues. V was clipped by 3 bases and J by 5 bases, with 8 bases between them. The V gene's germline CDR1 is SEHNR and CDR2 FQNEAQ (reference sequence). The whole variable domain, filled in from reference TRBV7-9 and TRBJ2-7, reads DTGVSQNPRHKITKRGQNVTFRCDPISEHNRLYWYRQTLGQGPEFLTYFQNEAQLEKSRLLSDRFSAERPKGSFSTLEIQRTEQGDSAMYLCASSFPSDEQYFGPGTRLTVT.

This chain joins TRBV9 and TRBJ1-6, with D maybe TRBD1 (6 bases). The germline V and J ends were trimmed by 4 bases and 9 bases, with 8 bases remaining between them. In germline, CDR1 is SGDLS, CDR2 YYNGEE. The CDR3 runs 12 residues. The CDR3 DNA is TGTGCCAGCAGCACCAGGGGTTCACCCCTCCACTTT. Its protein product is CASSTRGSPLHF.

The rearrangement joins TRBV19 to TRBJ2-1, with TRBD2 matching over 11 bases. This CDR3 is 14 amino acids long. Per the germline V gene, CDR1 is LNHDA and CDR2 is SQIVND (reference sequence). Germline trimming cut 9 bases from V and 12 bases from J; bases unmatched to any gene: 13. The CDR3 DNA reads TGTGCCAGAGGCGGGACTAGCGGTCCAATGAGGCAGTTCTTC. It encodes CARGGTSGPMRQFF.

This clonotype was found a few times. The gene calls are TRBV3-1 and TRBJ2-5; D might be TRBD1 (7 bases). CDR3 length: 16 residues. The germline V gene has CDR1 LGHDT and CDR2 YNNKEL (reference sequence). V gave up 2 bases and J gave up 2 bases, with 15 bases separating them. Here the CDR3 reads CASSQHRGAGQETQYF. CDR3 DNA sequence: TGTGCCAGCAGCCAACACAGGGGTGCGGGGCAAGAGACCCAGTACTTC.

This clonotype has just a few counts. The rearrangement joins TRBV28 to TRBJ2-1, with 10 bases fitting TRBD2. This CDR3 comprises 18 residues. The ends lost 2 bases at V and 4 bases at J; junction bases unmatched: 11. Per the germline V gene, CDR1 is MDHEN and CDR2 is SYDVKM. The CDR3: CASSLTSGGAREYNEQFF. The CDR3 region has the DNA TGTGCCAGCAGTTTAACCAGCGGGGGGGCTAGGGAATACAATGAGCAGTTCTTC.

Only a few counts were recorded for this clonotype. The rearrangement uses TRBV29-1 and TRBJ2-1; TRBD1 matches at 9 bases. V lost 6 bases and J lost 0; bases outside the gene matches: 6. Germline CDR1 is SQVTM and CDR2 is ANQGSEA. The CDR3 extends over 15 amino acids. CDR3 nucleotides: TGCAGCGTGACGGGACAGGGAGACTCCTACAATGAGCAGTTCTTC. Translation: CSVTGQGDSYNEQFF.

The genes are TRBV12-3 or TRBV12-4 and TRBJ2-2; 12 bases are a match to TRBD2. CDR3 length equals 19 residues. J was trimmed by 4 bases and V by 6 bases; bases with no gene match: 15. CDR3 loop: CASSRGRTSGATSTGELFF. The CDR3 DNA follows: TGTGCCAGCAGCCGAGGGAGGACTAGCGGGGCTACAAGCACCGGGGAGCTGTTTTTT.

This clonotype was observed a handful of times. The J gene is TRBJ2-7, the V gene TRBV11-2; D may be TRBD1 or TRBD2 (7 bases each). This CDR3 is built from 17 residues. V was cut by 0 bases and J by 5 bases, with 20 bases left in between. Per germline, CDR1 SGHAT and CDR2 FQNNGV. CDR3 residues: CASSLDAARGGTHEQYF. DNA of the CDR3: TGTGCCAGCAGCTTAGATGCGGCCAGGGGGGGGACCCACGAGCAGTACTTC.

This clonotype came up many times. The chain has TRBV5-6 and TRBJ2-7; 8 nucleotides line up with TRBD1. Unmatched junction bases numbered 2, after V lost 1 base and J lost 2 bases. CDR1 and CDR2 from the germline V gene are SGHDT and YYEEEE. The CDR3 loop spans 14 amino acids. The CDR3 loop reads CASSLSGQAYEQYF. The DNA for the CDR3 is TGTGCCAGCAGCTTGTCGGGACAGGCCTACGAGCAGTACTTC.

The chain couples TRBV5-4 to TRBJ1-1, with D unclear. Trimming shortened V by 3 bases and J by 5 bases, and 11 bases separated the two germline ends. Germline values: CDR1 SGHNT, CDR2 YYREEE (reference sequence). This CDR3 comprises 13 residues. CDR3 coding DNA: TGTGCCAGCAGCTCCATTCGGGATACTGAAGCTTTCTTT. This encodes CASSSIRDTEAFF. The full variable domain, rest sourced from reference TRBV5-4 and TRBJ1-1, is ETGVTQSPTHLIKTRGQQVTLRCSSQSGHNTVSWYQQALGQGPQFIFQYYREEENGRGNFPPRFSGLQFPNYSSELNVNALELDDSALYLCASSSIRDTEAFFGQGTRLTVV.

This clonotype was detected a few times. This sequence joins TRBV28 and TRBJ2-7, with unresolved D. The germline gives CDR1 MDHEN, CDR2 SYDVKM. Trimming pared 7 bases from V and 5 bases from J, leaving 15 bases between. The CDR3 consists of 13 residues. CDR3 nucleotides: TGTGCCAGCATCCCTTCTAGTTTCCACGAGCAGTACTTC. This codes for CASIPSSFHEQYF.

The chain carries TRBV28 and TRBJ1-4; maybe TRBD1 (6 bases). The length of the CDR3 is 15 residues. Germline CDR1 and CDR2: MDHEN and SYDVKM. The germline V and J ends were trimmed by 6 bases and 3 bases, with 14 bases remaining between them. The chain's CDR3 is CASRWGAAANEKLFF. In DNA form, the CDR3 reads TGTGCCAGCAGATGGGGGGCTGCGGCTAATGAAAAACTGTTTTTT.